This T cell receptor (beta chain) was retrieved from a study of T cells after yellow fever vaccination. Study-level results: Abundant clonotypes (contaminants from the bulk population) could be present in FACS-sorted repertoires. Re-detected after boosting: most primary clones, almost 97% of CD4 and roughly 88% of CD8.

TCRdb analysed the 5' RACE reads with MiXCR anew, one entry per CDR3 protein. The sample holds 110,000 to 150,000 distinct CDR3 sequences, about 7% seen once. V shed 4 bases and J 7 bases; nucleotides not matched to a gene: 9. CDR3 length equals 14 residues. Germline V gene data show CDR1 as LGHNA and CDR2 as YSLEER. To note about this clonotype: What it recognizes is unknown. A much larger clone is a single base away; this may be a read error.

This receptor was taken from a man aged 25-45 years who received the YFV17D yellow fever vaccine. The sample here was CD4+ T cells sorted from PBMCs, taken 10 days after the yellow fever booster vaccination. The chain recombines TRBV4-3 with TRBJ2-5; 7 nucleotides match TRBD1. The CDR3 DNA reads TGCGCCAGCAGCCTAGCAACAGGGGCCGGGACCCAGTACTTC. This sequence encodes CASSLATGAGTQYF.